Detailed here is one TCR beta chain. The target antigen is unknown. This specimen belongs to a study of STAT5B mutations in CD4+ large granular lymphocyte leukemia. Broader study findings: CD4-sorted patient repertoires seemed more clonal than healthy CD4+ repertoires. About a quarter of private leukemic clonotypes occurred rarely in other patients' non-leukemic repertoires. 8/27 top patient clones versus 2/35 control clones were TRBV06-family.

Germline V gene lookup returns CDR1 SEHNR and CDR2 FQNEAQ (reference sequence). The CDR3 totals 14 residues. This table comes from immunoSEQ multiplex PCR, and its TCRdb copy is limited to in-frame clones, with some not included. The table has tens of thousands of clones, around 81% seen once. The V and J genes are TRBV7-9 and TRBJ2-5, with D perhaps TRBD1 (5 bases). The DNA end lines up better with TRBJ2-7; the J call may be wrong. The sequence was obtained from a human donor in good health. The sample comprised CD4+ T cells from blood buffy coats. The CDR3: CASSFRERSYEQYF. The CDR3 DNA sequence: TGTGCCAGCAGCTTCAGGGAACGGTCCTACGAGCAGTACTTC.